Each of the 6 T cell receptor beta chains below was sequenced from the same sample in a study of blood T cells in healthy people across ages. Next came a second PCR, run for roughly 6 to 11 cycles, which used a sample-barcoded 5' primer along with a J-beta primer mix. Via MiXCR, TCRdb re-called the 5' RACE reads, giving one row per CDR3 protein. The data contain 630,000 or so distinct CDR3 sequences, 25% to 30% of them singletons. Sequences were obtained from blood. Receptors originate from a woman at least 80 years old in good health.

The chain combines TRBV11-2 with TRBJ2-1, with D perhaps matching TRBD2 (7 bases). This CDR3 contains 14 residues. Per the germline V gene, CDR1 is SGHAT and CDR2 is FQNNGV. V lost 3 bases, J lost 13 bases, and 19 bases lay in between. The CDR3 DNA is TGTGCCAGCAGCTTGATCGGGGGGCGGGAGACCCAGTTCTTC. Translating it yields CASSLIGGRETQFF. The complete variable domain, with remaining parts taken from reference TRBV11-2 and TRBJ2-1, reads EAGVAQSPRYKIIEKRQSVAFWCNPISGHATLYWYQQILGQGPKLLIQFQNNGVVDDSQLPKDRFSAERLKGVDSTLKIQPAKLEDSAVYLCASSLIGGRETQFFGPGTRLTVL.

Details on this clonotype: A much larger clonotype is one base distant, so this may be a read error. The CDR3 region has the DNA TGTGCCATCAGGGTAGAGACAGGGAGCGGCGAGCAGTACTTC. Protein product: CAIRVETGSGEQYF. The chain carries TRBV10-3 and TRBJ2-7; 7 bases align to TRBD1. The CDR3 extends over 14 amino acids. CDR1 is ENHRY and CDR2 is SYGVKD in the germline V gene. The V segment lost 6 bases and the J segment 6 bases; nucleotides outside the gene matches: 11.

This clonotype has more than one count but fewer than ten. The rearrangement links TRBV7-2 to TRBJ2-3; D unclear. Trimming stripped 2 bases from V and 2 bases from J, with 11 bases between. CDR1 and CDR2 from the germline V gene are SGHTA and FQGNSA. This CDR3 has 15 amino acids. The DNA for the CDR3 is TGTGCCAGCAGCTTATGGGAATCGAACACAGATACGCAGTATTTT. Encoded protein: CASSLWESNTDTQYF.

With regard to this clonotype: This may be a read error, as it is one base from a much larger clone. This CDR3 is missing its conserved last phenylalanine or tryptophan, likely due to a read error. The chain uses TRBV2 and TRBJ2-7; 7 positions match TRBD1. Trimming cost V 6 bases and J 1 base; bases outside gene matches: 9. The CDR3 spans 15 residues. Germline lookup yields CDR1 SNHLY and CDR2 FYNNEI. The CDR3 nucleotides are TGTGCCAGCAGGAGGGACAGCTCTCTTTCCTACGAGCAGTACTTG. Translated: CASRRDSSLSYEQYL.

The CDR3 nucleotides read TGTGCCATCCTAGACAGGGGCTCCGAGGATGGCTACACCTTC. It specifies CAILDRGSEDGYTF. The chain links TRBV10-3 to TRBJ1-2, with TRBD1 matching 8 bases. The CDR3 is made up of 14 amino acids. CDR1 and CDR2 (germline): ENHRY, SYGVKD. The V and J ends lost 8 bases and 6 bases, in that order; junction bases with no gene match: 11.

Regarding this clonotype: This clone may be a read error of a much larger clone one base away. The V and J genes are TRBV10-3 and TRBJ2-5; TRBD2 aligns across 7 bases. Germline V gene lookup returns CDR1 ENHRY and CDR2 SYGVKD. The trim removed 10 bases at V and 5 bases at J, leaving 16 bases unmatched. The CDR3 covers 15 residues. The CDR3 bases are TGTGCCAGCCGGGCGGGAGCGGTTGAGGGGGAGACCCAGTACTTC. Translated, it gives CASRAGAVEGETQYF.